The T cell receptor beta chain under discussion was sequenced for a study of T-cell memory formation after mild COVID-19. Overall study results and limits: From day 15 to 85, contracting clones were balanced between CD4 and CD8, whereas later expanders leaned toward CD4+.

V shed 3 bases and J shed 7 bases, with 19 bases lying between them. The CDR3 consists of 16 residues. The germline V gene has CDR1 MGHRA and CDR2 YSYEKL. Comments on this clonotype: Its cognate antigen is unknown.

TCRdb independently ran MiXCR on the 5' RACE reads; one entry per CDR3 protein. The sample includes approximately 89,000 distinct CDR3 sequences, roughly 25% of them seen just once. The receptor was isolated from a man aged 18 to 29 who had mild COVID-19 (a few samples of this study predate the infection). Cell type and time point are not known. The chain joins TRBV4-1 to TRBJ2-1, with unresolved D. Sequenced: PBMCs or a T cell subset sorted from them (not recorded which). The CDR3 DNA follows: TGCGCCAGCAGCCAGCTGATAGGGTCAACTGGGAATGAGCAGTTCTTC. This sequence encodes CASSQLIGSTGNEQFF.